These 3 T cell receptor beta chains share one sample of origin, sequenced in a study of early T cells in non-severe SARS-CoV-2 infection. MiXCR, run by TCRdb on the 5' RACE reads, gives a single entry per CDR3 protein. Among more than 65,000 distinct CDR3 sequences listed, over 9% were seen once. The source material was whole blood. Receptors were obtained from an adult who was a healthcare worker with PCR-confirmed SARS-CoV-2 infection or an uninfected control (not recorded which).

This clonotype has a handful of counts. The chain combines TRBV7-2 with TRBJ1-2; D gene unclear. The CDR3 totals 14 residues. The V gene lost 2 bases and the J gene lost 0 bases, with 7 bases spanning the gap. Germline CDR1 reads SGHTA; CDR2 reads FQGNSA. The CDR3 bases are TGTGCCAGCAGCTTACACGTCTCTAACTATGGCTACACCTTC. It codes for CASSLHVSNYGYTF. Full variable domain (rest looked up from reference TRBV7-2 and TRBJ1-2): GAGVSQSPSNKVTEKGKDVELRCDPISGHTALYWYRQSLGQGLEFLIYFQGNSAPDKSGLPSDRFSAERTGGSVSTLTIQRTQQEDSAVYLCASSLHVSNYGYTFGSGTRLTVV.

This clonotype was seen a few times. The chain couples TRBV7-3 to TRBJ1-1; D call uncertain. The CDR3 extends over 14 amino acids. Per the germline V gene, CDR1 is SGHTA and CDR2 is FQGTGA. Deletions cut 5 bases from V and 2 bases from J, with 12 bases between. CDR3 in DNA: TGTGCCAGCAGCCCAGCGGGCTTCAACACTGAAGCTTTCTTT. Translated, it gives CASSPAGFNTEAFF.

The chain recombines TRBV4-2 with TRBJ2-7; 11 bases align to TRBD1. Germline trimming cut 0 bases from V and 3 bases from J; bases unmatched to any gene: 1. This CDR3 has 15 amino acids. Per the germline V gene, CDR1 is LGHNA and CDR2 is YNFKEQ. The DNA for the CDR3 is TGTGCCAGCAGCCAAGATGGGACAGGGGGCTACGAGCAGTACTTC. Protein product: CASSQDGTGGYEQYF.